A single sample is the source of the 10 T cell receptor beta chains below, sequenced in a study of blood T cells in healthy people across ages. Primers used in a second PCR of about 7 to 11 cycles were a sample-barcoded 5' primer and a J-beta primer mix. A single record per CDR3 protein comes from TCRdb applying MiXCR to the 5' RACE reads. The sample carries 700,000 to 900,000 distinct CDR3 sequences, roughly 25% recorded once. This sample was shared with a second study, whose subject was T cells of mothers and their children.

Sequenced input: blood. Receptors were obtained from a boy aged 5-17 years in good health.

This clonotype has a handful of counts. This chain joins TRBV4-2 and TRBJ2-4, with unresolved D. Per the germline V gene, CDR1 is LGHNA and CDR2 is YNFKEQ. The length of the CDR3 is 13 residues. The ends were cut back, 4 bases at V and 6 bases at J, with 10 bases in the middle. The CDR3 DNA sequence: TGTGCCAGCAGCCGCGACACCAGAAACATTCAGTACTTC. Translating it yields CASSRDTRNIQYF.

With regard to this clonotype: The junction departs from the called germline gene at one end, perhaps through a read error. This rearrangement joins TRBV20-1 to TRBJ2-4, with a possible D match to TRBD2 (5 bases). Germline CDR1 DFQATT, CDR2 SNEGSKA (reference sequence). The CDR3 consists of 15 residues. The CDR3 DNA reads TGCAGTGCTATAGGCCCGGGAATGACCAAAAGCATTCAGTACTTC. Protein: CSAIGPGMTKSIQYF.

The rearrangement uses TRBV9 and TRBJ1-5; D possibly corresponds to TRBD1 (5 bases). The CDR3 length is 14 residues. V lost 0 bases to trimming and J lost 7 bases, with 11 bases between them. Germline CDR1 and CDR2: SGDLS and YYNGEE. In nucleotides, the CDR3 is TGTGCCAGCAGCGTAGGTCAGGGAAAACAGCCCCAGCATTTT. It encodes CASSVGQGKQPQHF.

This clonotype came up a few times. V usage is TRBV6-2 or TRBV6-3 and J usage is TRBJ2-7; the match to TRBD2 covers 7 bases. With 7 bases clipped from V and 4 bases from J, the junction kept 16 bases outside the gene matches. Germline V gene lookup returns CDR1 MNHEY and CDR2 SVGEGT. The CDR3 has 16 residues. The CDR3 nucleotides read TGTGCCAGCAAAAAGCCCTCTTCCGGGACTACTTACGAGCAGTACTTC. It is translated as CASKKPSSGTTYEQYF.

In its sample, this clonotype was seen a few times. Here the CDR3 DNA reads TGTGCCAGCAGCCCAAGGGGCACCGAAACCTACGAGCAGTACTTC. It encodes CASSPRGTETYEQYF. This rearrangement joins TRBV5-5 to TRBJ2-7; the D gene is possibly TRBD1 (5 bases). The CDR3 is 15 residues long. V dropped 4 bases and J dropped 2 bases, with 16 bases sitting between them. Germline CDR1 and CDR2: SGHKS and YYEKEE (reference sequence).

This clonotype was picked up a small number of times. The J gene is TRBJ1-1, the V gene TRBV11-1; tentative D call: TRBD1 (5 bases). Per germline, CDR1 SGHAT and CDR2 FQDESV (reference sequence). V was trimmed by 3 bases and J by 4 bases, leaving 15 bases between them. The CDR3 has 15 amino acids. CDR3 in DNA: TGTGCCAGCAGCTTTACTGACAGCGAAGGCACTGAAGCTTTCTTT. Amino acids: CASSFTDSEGTEAFF.

CDR3 sequence (DNA): TGTGCCAGCGGAGGGAGGCCCCAAAGCTCTTTCTTT. As protein: CASGGRPQSSFF. The chain carries TRBV12-3 or TRBV12-4 and TRBJ1-1; D call uncertain. Between the trimmed V and J ends, which lost 8 bases and 12 bases, there was a span of 19 bases. This CDR3 is built from 12 residues.

This clonotype has at least ten counts. The chain uses TRBV7-2 and TRBJ2-1, with TRBD2 matching 8 bases. Germline V lookup: CDR1 SGHTA, CDR2 FQGNSA. Germline trimming cut 5 bases from V and 2 bases from J; bases unmatched to any gene: 2. The CDR3 contains 14 residues. CDR3 DNA: TGTGCCAGCAGCCAAGCGGGAGCCTACAATGAGCAGTTCTTC. Translating it yields CASSQAGAYNEQFF.

The chain links TRBV12-3 or TRBV12-4 to TRBJ2-1, with D possibly being TRBD1 or TRBD2 (6 bases each). The CDR3 has 15 residues. V was trimmed by 4 bases and J by 2 bases, leaving 12 bases between them. CDR3 loop: CASSSRGPPYNEQFF. The CDR3 DNA reads as TGTGCCAGCAGTTCCCGGGGGCCCCCCTACAATGAGCAGTTCTTC.

The genes are TRBV6-5 and TRBJ2-6; no reliable D call. The germline V gene has CDR1 MNHEY and CDR2 SVGAGI. V was pared by 6 bases and J by 4 bases, with 7 bases between. This CDR3 is 13 amino acids long. The CDR3 sequence is CASRRPGANVLTF. The DNA of the CDR3 is TGTGCCAGCAGACGACCCGGGGCCAACGTCCTGACTTTC.